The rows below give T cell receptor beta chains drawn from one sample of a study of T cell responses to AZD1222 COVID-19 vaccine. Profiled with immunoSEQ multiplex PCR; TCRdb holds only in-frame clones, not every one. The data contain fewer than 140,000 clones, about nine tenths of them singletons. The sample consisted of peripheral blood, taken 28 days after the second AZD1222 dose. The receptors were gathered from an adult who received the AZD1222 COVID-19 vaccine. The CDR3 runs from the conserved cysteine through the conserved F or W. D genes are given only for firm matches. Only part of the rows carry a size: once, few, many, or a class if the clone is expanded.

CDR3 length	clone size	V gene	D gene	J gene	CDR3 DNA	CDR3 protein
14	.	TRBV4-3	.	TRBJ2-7	TGCGCCAGCAGCCAAGAGACACAAGACTACGAGCAGTACTTC	CASSQETQDYEQYF
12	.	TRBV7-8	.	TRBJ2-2	TGTGCCAGCAGCTTCGGAGGTGGGGAGCTGTTTTTT	CASSFGGGELFF
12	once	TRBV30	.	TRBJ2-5	TGTGCCTGCGAGGACTACCAAGAGACCCAGTACTTC	CACEDYQETQYF
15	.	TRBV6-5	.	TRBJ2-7	TGTGCCAGCAGCAAGGATCAGTCCAGGGGCTACGAGCAGTACTTC	CASSKDQSRGYEQYF
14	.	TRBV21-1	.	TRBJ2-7	TGTGCCAGCAGCGAGGAGGAGTTTCGCTACGAGCAGTACTTC	CASSEEEFRYEQYF
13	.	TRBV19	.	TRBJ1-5	TGTGCCAGTAGTCCAGGGGTCGGTCAGCCCCAGCATTTT	CASSPGVGQPQHF
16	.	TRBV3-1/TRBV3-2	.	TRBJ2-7	TGTGCCAGCAGCCAAGATTGTAGCCCGGGAAACTACGAGCAGTACTTC	CASSQDCSPGNYEQYF
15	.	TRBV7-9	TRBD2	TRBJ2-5	TGTGCCAGCAGAACGGACGGGGGGGCCTGGGAGACCCAGTACTTC	CASRTDGGAWETQYF
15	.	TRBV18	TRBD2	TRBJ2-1	TGTGCCAGCTCACCAGGACTAGCGGGGCGTAATGAGCAGTTCTTC	CASSPGLAGRNEQFF
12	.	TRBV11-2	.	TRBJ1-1	TGTGCCAGCAGCCTCCTACCAGCTGAAGCTTTCTTT	CASSLLPAEAFF
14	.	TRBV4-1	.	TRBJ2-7	TGCGCCAGCAGCCAGGAGTTACGACAGCACGAGCAGTACTTC	CASSQELRQHEQYF
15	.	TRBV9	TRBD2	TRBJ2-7	TGTGCCAGCAGCCCGGGGGGGGCCAGCTCCTACGAGCAGTACTTC	CASSPGGASSYEQYF
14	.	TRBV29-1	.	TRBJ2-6	TGCAGCGTTGGGGACGGCTCTGGGGCCAACGTCCTGACTTTC	CSVGDGSGANVLTF
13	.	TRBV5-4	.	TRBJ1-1	TGTGCCAGCAGCTCGGGACTCCTTGAAGGGGCTTTCTTT	CASSSGLLEGAFF
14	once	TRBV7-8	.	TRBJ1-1	TGTGCCAGCAGCTTAACAGGGAGGGGTACTGAAGCTTTCTTT	CASSLTGRGTEAFF
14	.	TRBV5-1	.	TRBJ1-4	TGCGCCAGCAGCCACGGGGACCCGGAGGAAAAACTGTTTTTT	CASSHGDPEEKLFF
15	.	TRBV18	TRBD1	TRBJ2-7	TGTGCCAGCTCTCCCACTGGGGACAGGGTCTACGAGCAGTACTTC	CASSPTGDRVYEQYF
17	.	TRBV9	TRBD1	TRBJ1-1	TGTGCCAGCAGCGTAGGGGGAGGGACAGTTTCCCACACTGAAGCTTTCTTT	CASSVGGGTVSHTEAFF
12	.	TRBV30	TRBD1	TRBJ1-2	TGTGCCTGGAGTCGACAGGGGCTTGGCTACACCTTC	CAWSRQGLGYTF
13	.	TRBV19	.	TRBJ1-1	TGTGCCACCGTGACAGCCTCTGGGACTGAAGCTTTCTTT	CATVTASGTEAFF
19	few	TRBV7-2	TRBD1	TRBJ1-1	TGTGCCAGCAGCTACCCCCGCCTTGGGACAGGGGGGAAGAACACTGAAGCTTTCTTT	CASSYPRLGTGGKNTEAFF
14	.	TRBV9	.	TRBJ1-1	TGTGCCAGCAGCGTGTTCTCGGCGGGGGATGAAGCTTTCTTT	CASSVFSAGDEAFF
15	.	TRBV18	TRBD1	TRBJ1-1	TGTGCCAGCTCACCTCAGGAGGACAGGGGGAATGAAGCTTTCTTT	CASSPQEDRGNEAFF
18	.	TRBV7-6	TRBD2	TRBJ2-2	TGTGCCAGCAGCCCCCGACTAGCGGGCTGGGCCGACACCGGGGAGCTGTTTTTT	CASSPRLAGWADTGELFF
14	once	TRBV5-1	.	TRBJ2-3	TGCGCCAGCAGCTTAACACTCGGGGCAGATACGCAGTATTTT	CASSLTLGADTQYF
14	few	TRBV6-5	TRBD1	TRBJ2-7	TGTGCCAGCAGACTCACAGGGGGCGACTACGAGCAGTACTTC	CASRLTGGDYEQYF
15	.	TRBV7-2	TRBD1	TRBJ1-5	TGTGCCAGCAGCTCGACAGGGTTGAGCAATCAGCCCCAGCATTTT	CASSSTGLSNQPQHF
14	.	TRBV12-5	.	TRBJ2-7	TGTGCTAGTGGTCCAGGGGCTTTATCGGGCGAGCAGTACTTC	CASGPGALSGEQYF
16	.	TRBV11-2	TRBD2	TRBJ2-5	TGTGCCAGCAGCTTTGGACTAGCGGGGGGCCGAGAGACCCAGTACTTC	CASSFGLAGGRETQYF
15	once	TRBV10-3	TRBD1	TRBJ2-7	TGTGCCATCAGTGAGGCCGACAGGGGGCGGTACGAGCAGTACTTC	CAISEADRGRYEQYF
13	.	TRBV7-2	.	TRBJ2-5	TGTGCCAGCAGCTTAGACAGGAAGGAGACCCAGTACTTC	CASSLDRKETQYF
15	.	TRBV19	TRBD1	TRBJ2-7	TGTGCCAGTAGTAGGGGTGACAGGGGGAGTTACGAGCAGTACTTC	CASSRGDRGSYEQYF
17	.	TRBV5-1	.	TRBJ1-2	TGCGCCAGCAGTCCGCTCATCGACGCACCCCCAACGGAAGGCTACACCTTC	CASSPLIDAPPTEGYTF
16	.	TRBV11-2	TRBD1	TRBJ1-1	TGTGCCAGCAGTTTTCTCAGGGGGGTCGGGGACACTGAAGCTTTCTTT	CASSFLRGVGDTEAFF
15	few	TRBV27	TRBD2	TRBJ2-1	TGTGCCAGCAGGCGTAGCGGGGGGCAAAACAATGAGCAGTTCTTC	CASRRSGGQNNEQFF